This T cell receptor (beta chain) was captured by sequencing in a study of cytomegalovirus exposure and HLA in healthy donors. Findings of the study overall: TCR beta sequences reportedly predicted most subjects' HLA-A and HLA-B alleles accurately. Cytomegalovirus-associated TCR beta chains were listed, numbering under 200. A later look showed TCR association rates differing by HLA locus, highest for DRB1 and lowest for HLA-C.

Primers: 60 Vbeta forward and 13 Jbeta reverse. Here immunoSEQ multiplex PCR was the method, and the copy in TCRdb shows in-frame clones only, minus some. Of more than 150,000 clones in the sample, around 80% were seen once. V was cut by 8 bases and J by 4 bases, with 12 bases left in between. Germline assignment: CDR1 PRHDT and CDR2 FYEKMQ (reference sequence). The CDR3 runs 12 residues. Worth noting for this clone: The antigen is not known.

Sequenced input: PBMCs. The genes are TRBV13 and TRBJ2-7; a weak D match, TRBD2 (6 bases). This clonotype was sampled from a man aged 18 to 29 in good health and CMV-seronegative. The CDR3 DNA follows: TGTGCCAGCGGGAGGAACCTTTACGAGCAGTACTTC. Encoded protein: CASGRNLYEQYF.